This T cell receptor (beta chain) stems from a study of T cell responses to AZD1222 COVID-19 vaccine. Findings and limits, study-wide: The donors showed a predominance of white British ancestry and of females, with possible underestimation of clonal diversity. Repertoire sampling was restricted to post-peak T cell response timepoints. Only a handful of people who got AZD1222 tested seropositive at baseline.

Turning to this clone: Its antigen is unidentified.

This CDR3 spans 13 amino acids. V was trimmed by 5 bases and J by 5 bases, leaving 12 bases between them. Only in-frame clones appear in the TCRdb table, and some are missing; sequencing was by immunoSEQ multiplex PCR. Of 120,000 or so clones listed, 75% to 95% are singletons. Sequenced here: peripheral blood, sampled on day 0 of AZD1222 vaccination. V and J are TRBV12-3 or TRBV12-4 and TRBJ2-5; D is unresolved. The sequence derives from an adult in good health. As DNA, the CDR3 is TGTGCCAGCAGTGGGCCCCCGCGCGAGACCCAGTACTTC. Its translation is CASSGPPRETQYF.